This entry features one TCR beta chain sequence. Trimming shortened V by 3 bases and J by 5 bases, and 11 bases separated the two germline ends. Per the germline V gene, CDR1 is MNHEY and CDR2 is SMNVEV (reference sequence). This CDR3 contains 14 residues. The sample belongs to a study of cytomegalovirus exposure and HLA in healthy donors. PCR used 60 Vbeta primers and 13 Jbeta primers. Clones were read by immunoSEQ multiplex PCR, and TCRdb kept only the in-frame ones, dropping some. The repertoire consists of 87,000 or so clones, with roughly 79% occurring once and the leading ten covering approximately 5%.

The rearrangement uses TRBV27 and TRBJ2-1, with D perhaps matching TRBD2 (6 bases). The TCR was taken from a middle-aged woman in good health and CMV-seronegative. Sequenced: PBMCs. The CDR3 region is CASSFPGGNNEQFF. Written as DNA, the CDR3 is TGTGCCAGCAGTTTTCCCGGGGGAAACAATGAGCAGTTCTTC.